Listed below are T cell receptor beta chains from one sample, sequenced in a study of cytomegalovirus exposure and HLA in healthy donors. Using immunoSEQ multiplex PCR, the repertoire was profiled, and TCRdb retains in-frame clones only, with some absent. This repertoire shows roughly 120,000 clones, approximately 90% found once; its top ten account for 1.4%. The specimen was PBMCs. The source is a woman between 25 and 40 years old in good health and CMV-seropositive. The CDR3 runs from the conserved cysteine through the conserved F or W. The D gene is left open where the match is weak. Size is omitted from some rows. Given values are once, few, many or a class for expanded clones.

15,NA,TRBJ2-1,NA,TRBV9,CASSPSGSSYNEQFF,TGTGCCAGCAGCCCGAGCGGAAGCTCCTACAATGAGCAGTTCTTC
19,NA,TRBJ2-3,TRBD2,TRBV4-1,CASSQRGWASGMGTDTQYF,TGCGCCAGCAGCCAAAGGGGGTGGGCTAGCGGGATGGGCACAGATACGCAGTATTTT
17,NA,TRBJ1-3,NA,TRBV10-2,CASSERDILLVGNTIYF,TGCGCCAGCAGTGAAAGGGACATCTTGCTCGTTGGAAACACCATATATTTT
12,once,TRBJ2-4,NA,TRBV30,CAWSVQGNIQYF,TGTGCCTGGAGTGTACAGGGAAACATTCAGTACTTC
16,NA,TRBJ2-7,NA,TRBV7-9,CASSLVSMGGSDEQYF,TGTGCCAGCAGCTTAGTTAGTATGGGCGGGTCCGACGAGCAGTACTTC
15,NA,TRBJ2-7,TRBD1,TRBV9,CASSPSSWTGDEQYF,TGTGCCAGCAGCCCTTCCTCCTGGACAGGGGACGAGCAGTACTTC
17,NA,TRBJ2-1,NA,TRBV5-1,CASSFAQTGLHYNEQFF,TGCGCCAGCAGCTTCGCGCAGACGGGACTCCACTACAATGAGCAGTTCTTC
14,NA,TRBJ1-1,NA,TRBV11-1,CASSPGRASTEAFF,TGTGCCAGCAGCCCGGGCAGGGCCAGCACTGAAGCTTTCTTT
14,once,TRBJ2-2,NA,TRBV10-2,CASEQGANTGELFF,TGCGCCAGCGAACAGGGCGCGAACACCGGGGAGCTGTTTTTT
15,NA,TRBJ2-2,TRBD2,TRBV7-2,CASSGSGINTGELFF,TGTGCCAGCAGCGGTAGCGGGATCAACACCGGGGAGCTGTTTTTT
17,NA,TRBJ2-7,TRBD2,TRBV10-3,CAISESGSGGAGNEQYF,TGTGCCATCAGTGAGTCTGGTAGCGGGGGGGCCGGAAACGAGCAGTACTTC
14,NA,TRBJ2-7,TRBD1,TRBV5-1,CASSLAGQGYEQYF,TGCGCCAGCAGCTTGGCCGGACAGGGCTACGAGCAGTACTTC
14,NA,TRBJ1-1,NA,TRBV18,CASSPVGGGTEAFF,TGTGCCAGCTCACCAGTGGGGGGTGGCACTGAAGCTTTCTTT
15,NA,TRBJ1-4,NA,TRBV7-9,CASSWGPKKGEKLFF,TGTGCCAGCAGCTGGGGCCCCAAAAAGGGTGAAAAACTGTTTTTT
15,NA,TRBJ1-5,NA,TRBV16,CASSQSVADSSPQHF,TGTGCCAGCAGCCAATCGGTGGCGGACTCCTCGCCCCAGCATTTT
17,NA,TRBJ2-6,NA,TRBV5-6,CASSPASGTAGANVLTF,TGTGCCAGCAGCCCGGCTTCGGGGACTGCTGGGGCCAACGTCCTGACTTTC
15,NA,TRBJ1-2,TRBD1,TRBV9,CASSPRQGVGYGYTF,TGTGCCAGCAGCCCCCGACAGGGGGTGGGCTATGGCTACACCTTC
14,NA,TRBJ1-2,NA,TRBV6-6,CASTPQTGKRGYTF,TGTGCCAGCACTCCTCAGACTGGCAAAAGGGGCTACACCTTC
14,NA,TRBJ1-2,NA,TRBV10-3,CAISGQTPGRGYTF,TGTGCCATCAGTGGCCAGACCCCAGGCCGGGGCTACACCTTC
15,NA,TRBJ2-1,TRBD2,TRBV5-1,CASSLGPAGGTEQFF,TGCGCCAGCAGCTTGGGGCCAGCGGGAGGTACCGAGCAGTTCTTC
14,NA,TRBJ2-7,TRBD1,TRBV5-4,CASSQGQGHHEQYF,TGTGCCAGCAGCCAGGGACAGGGTCACCACGAGCAGTACTTC
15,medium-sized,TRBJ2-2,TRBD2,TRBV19,CASSITSGIAGELFF,TGTGCCAGTAGTATAACTAGCGGGATTGCCGGGGAGCTGTTTTTT
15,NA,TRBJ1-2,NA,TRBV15,CATSSHENPIFGYTF,TGTGCCACCAGCAGTCATGAGAATCCTATCTTCGGCTACACCTTC
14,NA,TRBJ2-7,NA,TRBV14,CASSQGRGIYEQYF,TGTGCCAGCAGCCAGGGTAGGGGGATCTACGAGCAGTACTTC
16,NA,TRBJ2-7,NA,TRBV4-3,CASSQATLTDKYEQYF,TGCGCCAGCAGCCAAGCTACCCTGACGGACAAATACGAGCAGTACTTC
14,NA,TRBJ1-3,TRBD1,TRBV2,CASSGTGLGNTIYF,TGTGCCAGCAGTGGGACAGGGCTGGGAAACACCATATATTTT
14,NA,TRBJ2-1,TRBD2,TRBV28,CASSQSGKVGEQFF,TGTGCCAGCAGTCAAAGCGGGAAAGTTGGTGAGCAGTTCTTC
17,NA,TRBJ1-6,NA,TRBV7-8,CASSPERGRSYNSPLHF,TGTGCCAGCAGCCCTGAGCGGGGGCGATCCTATAATTCACCCCTCCACTTT
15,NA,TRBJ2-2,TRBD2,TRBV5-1,CASSLAPSGTGELFF,TGCGCCAGCAGCTTGGCCCCTAGCGGGACCGGGGAGCTGTTTTTT
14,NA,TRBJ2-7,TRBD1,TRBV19,CVPTQGVESYEQYF,TGTGTCCCAACCCAGGGGGTGGAGTCCTACGAGCAGTACTTC
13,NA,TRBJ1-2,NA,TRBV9,CASSARDRSGYTF,TGTGCCAGCAGCGCCAGGGATCGCTCGGGCTACACCTTC
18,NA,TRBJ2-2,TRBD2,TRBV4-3,CASSQGLAGRPNTGELFF,TGCGCCAGCAGCCAGGGACTAGCGGGGAGGCCGAACACCGGGGAGCTGTTTTTT
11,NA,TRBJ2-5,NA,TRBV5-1,CASSLQETQYF,TGCGCCAGCAGTCTACAAGAGACCCAGTACTTC
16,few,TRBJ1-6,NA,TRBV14,CASSQDRKLYNSPLHF,TGTGCCAGCAGCCAAGATCGAAAACTCTATAATTCACCCCTCCACTTT
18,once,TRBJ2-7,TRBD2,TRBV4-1,CASSQAIFSGSRRYEQYF,TGCGCCAGCAGCCAAGCCATTTTTAGCGGGAGTAGGAGGTACGAGCAGTACTTC
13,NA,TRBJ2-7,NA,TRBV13,CASSDSFSYEQYF,TGTGCCAGCAGCGACAGTTTCTCCTACGAGCAGTACTTC
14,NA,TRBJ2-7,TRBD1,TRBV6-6,CASRRDRGSVEQYF,TGTGCCAGCAGGAGAGACAGGGGGTCTGTCGAGCAGTACTTC
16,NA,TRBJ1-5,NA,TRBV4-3,CASSPQIGGFNQPQHF,TGCGCCAGCAGCCCCCAGATAGGCGGCTTTAATCAGCCCCAGCATTTT
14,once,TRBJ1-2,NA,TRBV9,CASSAFDNNYGYTF,TGTGCCAGCAGCGCCTTTGACAATAACTATGGCTACACCTTC
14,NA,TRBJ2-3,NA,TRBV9,CASSRAGSTDTQYF,TGTGCCAGCAGCCGAGCGGGTAGCACAGATACGCAGTATTTT
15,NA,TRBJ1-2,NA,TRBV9,CASSVGDSTMVGYTF,TGTGCCAGCAGCGTAGGTGACAGTACTATGGTAGGCTACACCTTC
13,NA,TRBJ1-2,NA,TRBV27,CASSLKGYYGYTF,TGTGCCAGCTCCCTGAAGGGGTACTATGGCTACACCTTC
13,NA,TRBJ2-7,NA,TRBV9,CASSVEDSYEQYF,TGTGCCAGCAGCGTCGAGGACTCTTACGAGCAGTACTTC
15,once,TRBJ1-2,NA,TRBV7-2,CASSLVARTNYGYTF,TGTGCCAGCAGCTTAGTAGCCCGGACTAACTATGGCTACACCTTC
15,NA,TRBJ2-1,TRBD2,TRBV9,CASSVAGAGVYEQFF,TGTGCCAGCAGCGTAGCTGGAGCGGGAGTCTATGAGCAGTTCTTC
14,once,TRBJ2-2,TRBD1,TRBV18,CASSRTGNTGELFF,TGTGCCAGCTCAAGGACAGGGAACACCGGGGAGCTGTTTTTT
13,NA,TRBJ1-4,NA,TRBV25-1,CASSVTSKEKLFF,TGTGCCAGCAGTGTAACATCGAAGGAAAAACTGTTTTTT
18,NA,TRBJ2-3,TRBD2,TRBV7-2,CASSLRPPSSGSSDTQYF,TGTGCCAGCAGCCTGAGACCCCCCTCTAGCGGGAGTAGCGATACGCAGTATTTT
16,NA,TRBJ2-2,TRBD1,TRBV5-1,CASSLGARGSTGELFF,TGCGCCAGCAGCTTGGGTGCCAGGGGGAGTACCGGGGAGCTGTTTTTT
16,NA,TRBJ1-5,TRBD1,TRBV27,CASRTYPTGDSQPQHF,TGTGCCAGCAGGACCTATCCGACAGGGGACAGTCAGCCCCAGCATTTT
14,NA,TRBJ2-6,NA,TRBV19,CASSRDSGANVLTF,TGTGCCAGTAGTCGGGACTCTGGGGCCAACGTCCTGACTTTC
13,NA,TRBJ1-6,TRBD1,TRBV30,CAWRDSYNSPLHF,TGTGCCTGGCGGGACAGCTATAATTCACCCCTCCACTTT
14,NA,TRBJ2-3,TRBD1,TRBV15,CATSRAGQGATQYF,TGTGCCACCAGCAGAGCGGGACAGGGGGCTACGCAGTATTTT
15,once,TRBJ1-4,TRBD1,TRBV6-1,CASSAGQGRDEKLFF,TGTGCCAGCAGTGCCGGACAGGGGAGGGATGAAAAACTGTTTTTT
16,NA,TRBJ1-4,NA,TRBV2,CASSELVWVDNEKLFF,TGTGCCAGCAGTGAACTAGTCTGGGTGGATAATGAAAAACTGTTTTTT
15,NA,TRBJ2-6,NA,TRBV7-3,CASSLRPSGANVLTF,TGTGCCAGCAGCTTAAGGCCCTCTGGGGCCAACGTCCTGACTTTC
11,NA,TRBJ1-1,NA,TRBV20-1,CSAILGHEAFF,TGCAGTGCTATTTTGGGCCATGAAGCTTTCTTT
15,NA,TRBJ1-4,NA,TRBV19,CASTPIGGLGEKLFF,TGTGCCAGTACGCCGATCGGGGGGTTGGGGGAAAAACTGTTTTTT
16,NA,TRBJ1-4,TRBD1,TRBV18,CASSMNRGLTNEKLFF,TGTGCCAGCTCCATGAACAGGGGGCTAACTAATGAAAAACTGTTTTTT